Reported below is one TCR beta chain. Methods used by the authors: Amplification of reference gene primers was used by the study to estimate nucleated cell counts. Method: immunoSEQ multiplex PCR; TCRdb's copy keeps in-frame clones and lacks some. That table is the source of V, J and clone size, and D and trimming were worked out from the DNA. Altogether over 250,000 clones are present, about four fifths being singletons, with the ten largest covering roughly 1.5%. This sample is drawn from a study of blood T cell repertoires in COVID-19. Study at large: Acute-phase and convalescent COVID-19 samples originated in the United States, Italy and Spain. Nucleic acid was either cDNA or gDNA, and it came from T cells, B-cell-depleted T cells, or PBMCs.

V was pared by 0 bases and J by 7 bases, with 22 bases between. The V gene's germline CDR1 is SGHTA and CDR2 FQGNSA. The CDR3 extends over 18 amino acids. In Seattle, patients joined the study during active infection and were tracked longitudinally. The sequence came from a human donor with COVID-19, enrolled during active disease. The donor label of this sample is uncertain. The gene calls are TRBV7-2 and TRBJ1-5; weak D call: TRBD1 (5 bases). The sample consisted of peripheral blood. Here the CDR3 reads CASSLAKYRSLKDQPQHF. The CDR3 region has the DNA TGTGCCAGCAGCTTAGCGAAGTACAGGTCGTTAAAGGACCAGCCCCAGCATTTT.